This is a list of T cell receptor beta chains from one sample in a study of CD8 T cells in ankylosing spondylitis. Each CDR3 protein is one row after TCRdb ran MiXCR on the 5' RACE reads. The table lists around 340,000 distinct CDR3 sequences, roughly 22% of them singletons. The sequenced sample was blood, either unsorted or a sorted T cell fraction (not recorded which). These receptors originate from a male donor with ankylosing spondylitis or in good health (not recorded which). The conserved cysteine and the conserved F or W are not part of the CDR3 here. The order of the fields is CDR3 protein, D gene, V gene, J gene, clone size. A D gene is named only where the DNA matches it firmly. The listing skips clone size in some rows; elsewhere it reads once, few, many or a size class.

ASSKSGLSRDTQY	.	TRBV12-3/TRBV12-4	TRBJ2-3	few
ASSLGTGWSEQF	.	TRBV12-3/TRBV12-4	TRBJ2-1	.
APPRGRASYNEQF	.	TRBV6-1	TRBJ2-1	.
ASSTLTGELF	.	TRBV19	TRBJ2-2	few
ASSLSRAGYEQY	.	TRBV27	TRBJ2-7	few
ASSPDTNYGYT	.	TRBV6-6	TRBJ1-2	few
ASSFGIGTGIYNEQF	TRBD1	TRBV5-6	TRBJ2-1	few
ASSPRTSGAWQF	TRBD2	TRBV28	TRBJ2-1	.
ASSPPPGEPGGETQY	.	TRBV27	TRBJ2-5	few
ASSFDKTSGGVLDEETQY	TRBD2	TRBV12-3/TRBV12-4	TRBJ2-5	.
ASQGAGANVLT	.	TRBV25-1	TRBJ2-6	few
SVQMGTGELF	.	TRBV29-1	TRBJ2-2	.
SVDAQVGQETQY	.	TRBV29-1	TRBJ2-5	.
ASSLGNSYNEQF	.	TRBV12-3/TRBV12-4	TRBJ2-1	many
SVEDPGFRYNEQF	.	TRBV29-1	TRBJ2-1	few
AISDPSGTSSLEQY	TRBD2	TRBV10-3	TRBJ2-7	few
ASSLAGGTHNEQF	TRBD2	TRBV6-5	TRBJ2-1	few
ASTRQNTGELF	.	TRBV19	TRBJ2-2	.
ASSYPGLAGSTSTDTQY	TRBD2	TRBV6-5	TRBJ2-3	.
ASSSLGTGGVSSTDTQY	TRBD1	TRBV12-3/TRBV12-4	TRBJ2-3	.
SVRHGNYEQY	.	TRBV29-1	TRBJ2-7	.
ASSPTSGGPREQY	TRBD2	TRBV6-1	TRBJ2-7	few
ASSLVLGGMVPDTQY	.	TRBV5-5	TRBJ2-3	few
ASSQVGLAPETQY	TRBD2	TRBV3-1	TRBJ2-5	.
SAGGQYSSYEQY	.	TRBV20-1	TRBJ2-7	.
ASSYRWTPLQLGYT	.	TRBV6-5	TRBJ1-2	few
ASSLNQGAGGYNEQF	.	TRBV11-2	TRBJ2-1	few
ASSLVPQGSYGYT	.	TRBV7-9	TRBJ1-2	few
ASSWDSEETQY	.	TRBV12-3/TRBV12-4	TRBJ2-5	.
ASSLGTSGPYEQY	TRBD2	TRBV12-3/TRBV12-4	TRBJ2-7	many
AISELTSGSTDTQY	TRBD2	TRBV10-3	TRBJ2-3	.
ASSFMAGGHEQY	.	TRBV7-9	TRBJ2-7	few
ASSFVGSYNEQF	.	TRBV7-2	TRBJ2-1	many
ASSQTSSYNEQF	.	TRBV4-1	TRBJ2-1	few
SVDTPGQGPTGQY	TRBD1	TRBV29-1	TRBJ2-7	.
SGEGLAGGLQETQY	TRBD2	TRBV29-1	TRBJ2-5	.
ASQRWPRDTQY	.	TRBV7-8	TRBJ2-3	few
AWGTSGLGELF	TRBD2	TRBV19	TRBJ2-2	.
ATTSGANSYNEQF	TRBD2	TRBV10-3	TRBJ2-1	few
ASSTGGANVLT	.	TRBV28	TRBJ2-6	few
ASSEYSGGQETQY	TRBD2	TRBV2	TRBJ2-5	.
ASSLVQGLESYNEQF	TRBD1	TRBV11-2	TRBJ2-1	.
ASSLEGGQGPYAGELF	TRBD1	TRBV11-1	TRBJ2-2	once
ASSTRTGLISGNTIY	TRBD1	TRBV4-1	TRBJ1-3	.
ASSLRGGWYEQY	.	TRBV27	TRBJ2-7	.
ASSQSPSGITDTQY	TRBD2	TRBV4-1	TRBJ2-3	.
ASSLVVQGSTGELF	.	TRBV7-9	TRBJ2-2	few
SARTSEYTDTQY	TRBD2	TRBV20-1	TRBJ2-3	.
ASSWDRGVNQPQH	TRBD1	TRBV4-1	TRBJ1-5	.
ASSLVTGSGELF	.	TRBV7-9	TRBJ2-2	.